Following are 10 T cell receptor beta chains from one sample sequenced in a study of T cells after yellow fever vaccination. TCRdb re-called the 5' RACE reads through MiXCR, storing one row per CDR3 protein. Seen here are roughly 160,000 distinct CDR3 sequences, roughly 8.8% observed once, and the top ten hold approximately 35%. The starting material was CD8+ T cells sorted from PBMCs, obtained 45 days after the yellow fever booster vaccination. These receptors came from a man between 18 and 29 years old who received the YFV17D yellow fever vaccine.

This CDR3 reads CASSFRILDPGQGIVGYTF. The CDR3 DNA follows: TGTGCCAGCAGTTTCAGGATCTTAGACCCGGGACAGGGGATTGTTGGCTACACCTTC. This chain uses TRBV12-3 or TRBV12-4 with TRBJ1-2; 10 bases match TRBD1. V lost 3 bases, J lost 7 bases, and 20 bases stayed unmatched. The CDR3 extends over 19 amino acids.

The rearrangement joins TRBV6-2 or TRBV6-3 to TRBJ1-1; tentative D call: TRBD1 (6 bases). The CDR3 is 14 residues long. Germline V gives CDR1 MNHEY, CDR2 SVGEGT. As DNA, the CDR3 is TGTGTTTCCGGGGGGCTGAGTATGAACACTGAAGCTTTCTTT. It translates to CVSGGLSMNTEAFF.

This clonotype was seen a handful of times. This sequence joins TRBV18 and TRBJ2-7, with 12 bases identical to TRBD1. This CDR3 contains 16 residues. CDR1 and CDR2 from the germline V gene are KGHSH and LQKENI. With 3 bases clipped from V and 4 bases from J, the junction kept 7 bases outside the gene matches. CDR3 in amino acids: CASSPGQGAVSYEQYF. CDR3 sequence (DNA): TGTGCCAGCTCACCGGGACAGGGGGCAGTTTCGTACGAGCAGTACTTC.

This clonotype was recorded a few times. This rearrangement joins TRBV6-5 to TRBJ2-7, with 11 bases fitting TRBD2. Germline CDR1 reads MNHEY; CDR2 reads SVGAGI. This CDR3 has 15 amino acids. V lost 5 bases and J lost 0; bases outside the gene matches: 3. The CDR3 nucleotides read TGTGCCAGCAGTCGACTAGCGGGGAGCTCCTACGAGCAGTACTTC. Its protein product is CASSRLAGSSYEQYF.

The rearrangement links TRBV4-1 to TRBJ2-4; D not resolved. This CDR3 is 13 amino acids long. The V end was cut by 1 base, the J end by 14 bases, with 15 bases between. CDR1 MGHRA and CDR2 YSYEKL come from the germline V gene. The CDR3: CASSQGRSVIEYF. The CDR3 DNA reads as TGCGCCAGCAGCCAAGGGCGGTCCGTAATAGAGTACTTC.

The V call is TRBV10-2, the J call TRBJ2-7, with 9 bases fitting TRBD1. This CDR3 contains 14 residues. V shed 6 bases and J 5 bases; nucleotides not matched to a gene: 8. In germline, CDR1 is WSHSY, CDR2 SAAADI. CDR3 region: CASSLTGGPNEQYF. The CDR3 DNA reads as TGCGCCAGCAGCTTAACAGGGGGCCCCAACGAGCAGTACTTC.

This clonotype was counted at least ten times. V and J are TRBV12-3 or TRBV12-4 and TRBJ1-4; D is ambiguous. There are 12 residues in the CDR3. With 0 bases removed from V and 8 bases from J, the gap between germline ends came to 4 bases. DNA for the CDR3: TGTGCCAGCAGTTTAGCGGTCGAAAAACTGTTTTTT. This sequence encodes CASSLAVEKLFF.

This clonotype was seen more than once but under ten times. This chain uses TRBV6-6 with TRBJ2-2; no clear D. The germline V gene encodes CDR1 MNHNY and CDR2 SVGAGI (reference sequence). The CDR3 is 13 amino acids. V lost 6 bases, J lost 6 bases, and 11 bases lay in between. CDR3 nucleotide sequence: TGTGCCAGCAGCTACCGTTGGCCCGGGGAGCTGTTTTTT. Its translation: CASSYRWPGELFF.

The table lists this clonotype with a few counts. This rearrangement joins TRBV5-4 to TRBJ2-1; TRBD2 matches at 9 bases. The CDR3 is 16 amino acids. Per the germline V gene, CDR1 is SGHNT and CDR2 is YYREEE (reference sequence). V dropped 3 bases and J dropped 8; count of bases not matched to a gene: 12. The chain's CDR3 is CASSSPSAGGLHEQFF. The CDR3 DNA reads TGTGCCAGCAGCTCGCCCTCGGCGGGGGGGCTCCATGAGCAGTTCTTC. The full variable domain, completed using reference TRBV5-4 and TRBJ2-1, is ETGVTQSPTHLIKTRGQQVTLRCSSQSGHNTVSWYQQALGQGPQFIFQYYREEENGRGNFPPRFSGLQFPNYSSELNVNALELDDSALYLCASSSPSAGGLHEQFFGPGTRLTVL.

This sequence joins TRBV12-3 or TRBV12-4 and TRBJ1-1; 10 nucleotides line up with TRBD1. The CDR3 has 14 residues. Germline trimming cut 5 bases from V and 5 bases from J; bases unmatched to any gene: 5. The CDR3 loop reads CASSETGGGTEAFF. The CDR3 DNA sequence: TGTGCCAGCAGTGAGACAGGGGGCGGAACTGAAGCTTTCTTT.